This T cell receptor beta chain was recorded in a study of long-term antiretroviral therapy in people with HIV. Study information: Some samples came about a decade before the 2015 immediate-ART recommendation, and these were the earliest.

Researchers ran immunoSEQ v3.0 at survey level. Sequencing used immunoSEQ multiplex PCR; TCRdb keeps in-frame clones, though not all of them. The data contain about 23,000 clones, 81% of them seen just once; the ten biggest clones take up more than 5.5%. Study-wide points: Clonal populations expanded prior to ART predominated within the repertoire at all time points. Collection of the blood took place between the mid-2000s and the late 2010s. The ART regimens in use then may have been less effective than current ones.

Two or more post-ART PBMC samples, plus at least one pre-ART sample, were available for each donor. Germline V gives CDR1 WSHSY, CDR2 SAAADI. This CDR3 has 13 residues. J lost 6 bases, V lost 4 bases, and 3 bases had no gene match. Details on this clone: Its antigen is still unknown.

The chain uses TRBV10-2 and TRBJ1-2; TRBD1 matches at 9 bases. The sample was unsorted PBMCs, taken 1.5 years after starting antiretroviral therapy. The receptor was isolated from a man under 40 with HIV. CDR3 loop: CASSGTGANGYTF. CDR3 sequence (DNA): TGCGCCAGCAGTGGGACAGGGGCGAATGGCTACACCTTC.